The TCR beta chain described here comes from a study of blood T cells in healthy people across ages. Comment on this clonotype: A read error may account for a junction end that differs from germline.

Germline values: CDR1 LGHNA, CDR2 YSLEER. The CDR3 is 13 amino acids. A sample-barcoded 5' primer and a J-beta primer mix were used in a second PCR of about 6 to 12 cycles. From the 5' RACE reads, TCRdb called clonotypes with MiXCR, one entry per CDR3 protein. The sample contains some 1.5 million distinct CDR3 sequences, approximately 43% of which appear only once. The authors isolated at least 6.5 million PBMCs per sample. The specimen was blood. The receptor was derived from a woman aged 18 to 35 in good health. This chain connects TRBV4-3 to TRBJ1-5; 7 bases fit TRBD1. CDR3 residues: CASSQDRGQPRHF. The CDR3 bases are TGCGCCAGCAGCCAAGACAGGGGACAGCCCCGGCATTTT.